This T cell receptor (beta chain) was captured in a study of shared clonotypes between healthy human individuals. Data came from immunoSEQ multiplex PCR; TCRdb stores just in-frame clones and leaves some out. The profile shows 730,000 or so clones, 72% of them singletons. CDR1 and CDR2 from the germline V gene are SGHNT and YYREEE (reference sequence). The CDR3 is made up of 14 amino acids. Trimming stripped 0 bases from V and 7 bases from J, with 13 bases between. Study-level findings and limits: Clonotype sharing across several donors was observed for roughly 5% of naive CD4 clonotypes. Compared with clonotypes that all four donors shared, non-shared clonotypes had lower generation probabilities. The rarefaction results pointed to incomplete sorted-subset sequencing despite large depth.

Note on this clone: Its cognate antigen is unknown.

The specimen was memory CD4+ T cells sorted from blood. Subset meaning: CD45RA-negative fraction. The sequence was obtained from a young woman in good health. The chain has TRBV5-4 and TRBJ1-1; unclear D gene. This CDR3 reads CASSLEFGSYEAFF. CDR3 DNA sequence: TGTGCCAGCAGCTTGGAGTTTGGTAGCTATGAAGCTTTCTTT.